The following is a TCR beta chain sequence with its context. What it binds is unknown. These data belong to a study of a mutant IDH1 vaccine in newly diagnosed glioma. In the study overall: Patients underwent eight vaccinations, which took place in weeks 1, 3, 5, 7, 11, 15, 19 and 23. Earlier treatment was radiotherapy, temozolomide, or both, with most getting both. Investigators started vaccination 4-6 weeks after radiotherapy alone, or with temozolomide cycles.

Time point noted: week 5, during vaccination. The investigators gave 300 ug of mutant IDH1 20-mer peptide in each vaccine dose, together with topical imiquimod. Sequencing used immunoSEQ multiplex PCR; TCRdb keeps in-frame clones, though not all of them. Here the sample spans around 52,000 clones, 78% being singletons. The CDR3 is 15 amino acids. Germline CDR1 reads SGHKS; CDR2 reads YYEKEE (reference sequence). Trimming took 6 bases from V and 6 from J, leaving 22 bases between them. The chain is built from TRBV5-5 and TRBJ2-7; D may be TRBD1 (5 bases). This sequence originates from a woman aged 40 to 50 with glioma. The source was PBMCs, collected from a glioma patient whose treatment included an IDH1 peptide vaccine. CDR3 DNA: TGTGCCAGCATCCAACTTGGGGCCAGTCGTCTCGAGCAGTACTTC. This codes for CASIQLGASRLEQYF.